This TCR beta chain was sequenced for a study of cytomegalovirus exposure and HLA in healthy donors. The PCR was carried out with 60 Vbeta primers and 13 Jbeta primers. Only in-frame clones appear in the TCRdb table, and some are missing; sequencing was by immunoSEQ multiplex PCR. The data show some 270,000 clones, nearly 95% seen once. Regarding this clone: Its target is unknown.

Germline V gene data show CDR1 as SNHLY and CDR2 as FYNNEI. This CDR3 has 14 residues. Trimming pared 2 bases from V and 6 bases from J, leaving 13 bases between. Healthy bone marrow donors made up the donors. Study results and caveats: A later analysis found common viral pathogens apparently linked to several of the most significant clusters. Whilst most TCR sequences proved rare, a subset of public TCRs occurred across many donors.

The material sequenced was PBMCs. V usage is TRBV2 and J usage is TRBJ1-2; no firm D call. The sequence was collected from a girl aged 2 to 10 in good health and CMV-seronegative. This chain's CDR3 is CASSERSRADGYTF. The DNA of the CDR3 is TGTGCCAGCAGTGAAAGGTCGAGGGCCGATGGCTACACCTTC.